The clone carrying this T cell receptor (beta chain) was recorded many times. Noted time point: newly diagnosed GD, antithyroid drugs for less than 3 months. PBMCs provided the RNA from which the TCR library was made. These data belong to a study of regulatory T cells in long-lasting Graves disease. CDR3-region Arm-PCR and iRepertoire HTBI primers produced the TCR beta libraries. TCRdb re-derived calls from the multiplex PCR reads in MiXCR, one entry per CDR3 protein. The sample carries 440,000 or so distinct CDR3 sequences, roughly 15% recorded once. Germline lookup yields CDR1 MDHEN and CDR2 SYDVKM. V was pared by 2 bases and J by 2 bases, with 5 bases of the junction left unmatched. The CDR3 runs to 15 residues. These same data were also listed under a study on T cells in Graves' hyperthyroidism and ophthalmopathy. That source adds: Stable Graves' hyperthyroidism denoted no ophthalmopathy progression over 18 months.

The sequences come from peripheral blood mononuclear cells (PBMCs), collected at new diagnosis, from a patient treated with antithyroid drugs. The chain couples TRBV28 to TRBJ2-7; 8 bases map to TRBD1. The clonotype comes from a woman in her 30s with Graves disease. CDR3 residues: CASSLGTGYPYEQYF. In DNA form, the CDR3 reads TGTGCCAGCAGTTTAGGGACAGGATACCCCTACGAGCAGTACTTC. Full variable domain (outside the CDR3, taken from reference TRBV28 and TRBJ2-7): DVKVTQSSRYLVKRTGEKVFLECVQDMDHENMFWYRQDPGLGLRLIYFSYDVKMKEKGDIPEGYSVSREKKERFSLILESASTNQTSMYLCASSLGTGYPYEQYFGPGTRLTVT.